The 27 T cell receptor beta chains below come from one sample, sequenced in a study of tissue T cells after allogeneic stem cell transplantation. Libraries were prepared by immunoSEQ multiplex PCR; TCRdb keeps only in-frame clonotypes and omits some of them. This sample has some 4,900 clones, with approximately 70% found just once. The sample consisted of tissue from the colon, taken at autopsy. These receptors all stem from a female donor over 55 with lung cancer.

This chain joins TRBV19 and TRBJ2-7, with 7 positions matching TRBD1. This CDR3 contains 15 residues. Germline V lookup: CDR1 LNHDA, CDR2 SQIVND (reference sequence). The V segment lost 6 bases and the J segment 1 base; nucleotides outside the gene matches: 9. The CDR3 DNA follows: TGTGCCAGTAGCCGTGGGACAGACACTTCCTACGAGCAGTACTTC. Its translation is CASSRGTDTSYEQYF.

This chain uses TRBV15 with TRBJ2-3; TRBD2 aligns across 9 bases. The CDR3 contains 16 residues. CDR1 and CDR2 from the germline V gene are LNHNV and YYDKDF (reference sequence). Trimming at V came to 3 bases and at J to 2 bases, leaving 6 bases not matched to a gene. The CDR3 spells CATSRGAGGFTDTQYF. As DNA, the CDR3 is TGTGCCACCAGCAGGGGCGCGGGGGGGTTCACAGATACGCAGTATTTT.

The DNA for the CDR3 is TGTGCCAGCAGCTTAAGACAGTACTTC. Its protein product is CASSLRQYF. The chain employs TRBV11-3 and TRBJ2-7; D is uncertain. The V end was cut by 2 bases, the J end by 10 bases, with 3 bases between. The germline CDR1 and CDR2 sequences are SGHNT and YENEEA. CDR3 size: 9 residues.

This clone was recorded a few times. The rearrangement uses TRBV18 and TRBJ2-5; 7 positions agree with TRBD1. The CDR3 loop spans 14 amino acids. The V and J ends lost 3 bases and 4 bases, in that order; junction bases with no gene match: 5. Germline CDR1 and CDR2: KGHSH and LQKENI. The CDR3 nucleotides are TGTGCCAGCTCACCTCGGACAGGAATAGAGACCCAGTACTTC. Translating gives CASSPRTGIETQYF.

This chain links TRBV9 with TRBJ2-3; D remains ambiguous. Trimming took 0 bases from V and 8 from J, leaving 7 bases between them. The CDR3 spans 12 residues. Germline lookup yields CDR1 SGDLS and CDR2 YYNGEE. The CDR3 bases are TGTGCCAGCAGCGTAGTACGCGGTACGCAGTATTTT. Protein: CASSVVRGTQYF.

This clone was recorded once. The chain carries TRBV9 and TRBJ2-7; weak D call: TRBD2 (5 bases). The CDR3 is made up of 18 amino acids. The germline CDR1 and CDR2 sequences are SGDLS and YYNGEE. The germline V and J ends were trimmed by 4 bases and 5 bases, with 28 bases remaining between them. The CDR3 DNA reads TGTGCCAGCAGCTCCCGGGAAGGTTCTTTAAAGACTTGGGACGAGCAGTACTTC. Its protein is CASSSREGSLKTWDEQYF.

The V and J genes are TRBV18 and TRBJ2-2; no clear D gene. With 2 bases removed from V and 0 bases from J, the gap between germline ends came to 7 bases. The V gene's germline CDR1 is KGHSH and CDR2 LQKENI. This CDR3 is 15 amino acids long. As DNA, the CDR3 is TGTGCCAGCTCACCAGCTGTTTCGAACACCGGGGAGCTGTTTTTT. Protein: CASSPAVSNTGELFF.

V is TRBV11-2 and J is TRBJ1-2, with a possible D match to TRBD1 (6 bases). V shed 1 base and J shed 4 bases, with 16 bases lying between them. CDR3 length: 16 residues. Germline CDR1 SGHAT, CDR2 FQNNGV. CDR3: CASSLGDTRRGYGYTF. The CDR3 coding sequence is TGTGCCAGCAGCTTAGGGGACACCCGCCGCGGCTATGGCTACACCTTC.

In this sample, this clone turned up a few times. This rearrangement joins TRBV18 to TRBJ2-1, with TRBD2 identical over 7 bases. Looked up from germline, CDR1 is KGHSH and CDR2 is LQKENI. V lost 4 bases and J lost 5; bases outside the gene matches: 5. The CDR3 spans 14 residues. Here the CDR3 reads CASSQGLSNNEQFF. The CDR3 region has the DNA TGTGCCAGCTCACAGGGACTATCAAACAATGAGCAGTTCTTC. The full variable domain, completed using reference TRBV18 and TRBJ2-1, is NAGVMQNPRHLVRRRGQEARLRCSPMKGHSHVYWYRQLPEEGLKFMVYLQKENIIDESGMPKERFSAEFPKEGPSILRIQQVVRGDSAAYFCASSQGLSNNEQFFGPGTRLTVL.

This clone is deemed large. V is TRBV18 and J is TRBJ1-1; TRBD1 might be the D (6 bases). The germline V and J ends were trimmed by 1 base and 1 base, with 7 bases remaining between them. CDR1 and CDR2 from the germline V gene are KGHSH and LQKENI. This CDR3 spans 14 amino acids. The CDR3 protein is CASSPLQGNTEAFF. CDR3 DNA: TGTGCCAGCTCACCACTACAGGGGAACACTGAAGCTTTCTTT.

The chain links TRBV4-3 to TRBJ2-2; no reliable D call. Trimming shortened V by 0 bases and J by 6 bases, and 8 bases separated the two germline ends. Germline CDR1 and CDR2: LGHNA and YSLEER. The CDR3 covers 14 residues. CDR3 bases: TGCGCCAGCAGCCAAGAAGGTGGACCCGGGGAGCTGTTTTTT. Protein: CASSQEGGPGELFF.

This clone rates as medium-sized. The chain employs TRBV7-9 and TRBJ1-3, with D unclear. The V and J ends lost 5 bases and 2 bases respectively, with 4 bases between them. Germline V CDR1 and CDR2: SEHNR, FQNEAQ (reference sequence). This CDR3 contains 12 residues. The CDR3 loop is CASSGPGNTIYF. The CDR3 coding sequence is TGTGCCAGCAGCGGACCTGGAAACACCATATATTTT. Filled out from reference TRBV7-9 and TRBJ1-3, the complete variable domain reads DTGVSQNPRHKITKRGQNVTFRCDPISEHNRLYWYRQTLGQGPEFLTYFQNEAQLEKSRLLSDRFSAERPKGSFSTLEIQRTEQGDSAMYLCASSGPGNTIYFGEGSWLTVV.

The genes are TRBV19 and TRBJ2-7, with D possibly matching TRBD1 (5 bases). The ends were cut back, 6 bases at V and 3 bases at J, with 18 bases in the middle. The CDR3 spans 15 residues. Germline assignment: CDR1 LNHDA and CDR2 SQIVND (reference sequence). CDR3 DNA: TGTGCCAGTAGCCCTAGGGGTGGGCCCAGCTACGAGCAGTACTTC. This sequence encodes CASSPRGGPSYEQYF. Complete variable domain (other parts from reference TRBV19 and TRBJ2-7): DGGITQSPKYLFRKEGQNVTLSCEQNLNHDAMYWYRQDPGQGLRLIYYSQIVNDFQKGDIAEGYSVSREKKESFPLTVTSAQKNPTAFYLCASSPRGGPSYEQYFGPGTRLTVT.

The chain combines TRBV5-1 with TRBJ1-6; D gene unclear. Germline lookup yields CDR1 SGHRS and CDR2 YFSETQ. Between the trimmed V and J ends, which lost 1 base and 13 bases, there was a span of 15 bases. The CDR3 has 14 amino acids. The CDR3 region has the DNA TGCGCCAGCAGCTTGAGCCCCTCGAGTACCCCCCTCCACTTT. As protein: CASSLSPSSTPLHF. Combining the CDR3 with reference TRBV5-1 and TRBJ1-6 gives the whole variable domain KAGVTQTPRYLIKTRGQQVTLSCSPISGHRSVSWYQQTPGQGLQFLFEYFSETQRNKGNFPGRFSGRQFSNSRSEMNVSTLELGDSALYLCASSLSPSSTPLHFGNGTRLTVT.

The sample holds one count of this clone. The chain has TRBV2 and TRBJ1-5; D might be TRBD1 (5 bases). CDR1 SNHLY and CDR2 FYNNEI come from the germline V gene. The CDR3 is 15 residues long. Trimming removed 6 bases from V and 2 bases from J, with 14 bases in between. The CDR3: CASRGGSPGNQPQHF. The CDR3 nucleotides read TGTGCCAGCAGGGGGGGGAGCCCGGGCAATCAGCCCCAGCATTTT.

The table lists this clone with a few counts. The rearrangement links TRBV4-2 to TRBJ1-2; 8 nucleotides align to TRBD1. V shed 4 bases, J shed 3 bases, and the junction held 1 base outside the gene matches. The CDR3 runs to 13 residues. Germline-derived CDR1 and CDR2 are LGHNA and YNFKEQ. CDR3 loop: CASSPTGDYGYTF. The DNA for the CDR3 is TGTGCCAGCAGCCCGACAGGGGACTATGGCTACACCTTC.

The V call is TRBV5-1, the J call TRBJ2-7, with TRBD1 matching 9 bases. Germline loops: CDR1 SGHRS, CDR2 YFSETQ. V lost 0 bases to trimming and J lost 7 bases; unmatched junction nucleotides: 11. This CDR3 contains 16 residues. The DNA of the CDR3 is TGCGCCAGCAGCTTGGTTTCCGGGACAGGGAGTGAGGAGCAGTACTTC. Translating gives CASSLVSGTGSEEQYF.

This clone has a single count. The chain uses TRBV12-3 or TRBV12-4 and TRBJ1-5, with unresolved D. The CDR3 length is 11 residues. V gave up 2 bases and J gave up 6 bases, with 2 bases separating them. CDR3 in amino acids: CASSLSQPQHF. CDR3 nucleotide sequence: TGTGCCAGCAGTTTATCTCAGCCCCAGCATTTT.

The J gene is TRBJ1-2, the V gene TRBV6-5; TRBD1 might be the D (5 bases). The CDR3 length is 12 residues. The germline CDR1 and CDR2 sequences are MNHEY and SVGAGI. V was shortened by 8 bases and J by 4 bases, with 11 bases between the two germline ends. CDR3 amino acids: CASGGGVYGYTF. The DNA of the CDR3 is TGTGCCAGCGGGGGGGGAGTCTATGGCTACACCTTC.

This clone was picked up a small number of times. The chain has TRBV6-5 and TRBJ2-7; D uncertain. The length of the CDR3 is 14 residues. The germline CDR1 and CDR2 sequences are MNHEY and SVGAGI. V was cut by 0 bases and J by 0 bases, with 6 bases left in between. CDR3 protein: CASSYSKGSYEQYF. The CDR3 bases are TGTGCCAGCAGTTACTCGAAAGGCTCCTACGAGCAGTACTTC.

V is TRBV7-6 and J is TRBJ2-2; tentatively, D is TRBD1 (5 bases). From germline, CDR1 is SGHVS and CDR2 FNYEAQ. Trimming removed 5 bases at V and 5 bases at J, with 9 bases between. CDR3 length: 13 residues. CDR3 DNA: TGTGCCAGCAGCGCGACAGAGACCGGGGAGCTGTTTTTT. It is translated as CASSATETGELFF.

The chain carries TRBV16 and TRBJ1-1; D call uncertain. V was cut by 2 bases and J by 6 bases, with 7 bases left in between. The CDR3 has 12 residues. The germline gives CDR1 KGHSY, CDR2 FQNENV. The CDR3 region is CASSQQVAEAFF. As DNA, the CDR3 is TGTGCCAGCAGCCAACAGGTCGCTGAAGCTTTCTTT.

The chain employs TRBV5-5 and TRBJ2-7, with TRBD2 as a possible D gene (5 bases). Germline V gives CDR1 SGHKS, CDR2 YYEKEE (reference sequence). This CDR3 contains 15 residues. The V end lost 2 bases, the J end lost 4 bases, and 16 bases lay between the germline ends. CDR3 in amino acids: CASSFRGLGIYEQYF. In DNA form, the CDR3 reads TGTGCCAGCAGCTTCCGCGGACTGGGAATTTACGAGCAGTACTTC.

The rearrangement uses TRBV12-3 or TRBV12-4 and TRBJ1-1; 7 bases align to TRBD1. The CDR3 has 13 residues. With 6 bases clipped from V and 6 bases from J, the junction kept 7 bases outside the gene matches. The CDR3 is CASSRGEWAEAFF. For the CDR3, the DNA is TGTGCCAGCAGCAGGGGGGAATGGGCTGAAGCTTTCTTT.

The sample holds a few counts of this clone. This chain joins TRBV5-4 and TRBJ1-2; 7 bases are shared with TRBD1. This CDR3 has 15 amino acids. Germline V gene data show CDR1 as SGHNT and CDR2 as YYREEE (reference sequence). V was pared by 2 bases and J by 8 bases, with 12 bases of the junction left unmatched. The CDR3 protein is CASSFREGGGRGYTF. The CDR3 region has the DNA TGTGCCAGCAGCTTTCGTGAAGGGGGCGGGAGGGGCTACACCTTC.

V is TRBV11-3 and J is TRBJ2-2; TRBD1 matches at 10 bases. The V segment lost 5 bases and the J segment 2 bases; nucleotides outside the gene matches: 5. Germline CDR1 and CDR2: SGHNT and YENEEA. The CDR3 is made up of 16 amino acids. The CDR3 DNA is TGTGCCAGCAGCGTCCGGGACAGGGGTAACACCGGGGAGCTGTTTTTT. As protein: CASSVRDRGNTGELFF.

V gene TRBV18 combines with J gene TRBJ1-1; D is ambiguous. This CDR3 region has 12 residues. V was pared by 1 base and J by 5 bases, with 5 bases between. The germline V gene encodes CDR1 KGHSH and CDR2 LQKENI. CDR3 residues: CASSPRRTEAFF. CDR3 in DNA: TGTGCCAGCTCACCACGACGTACTGAAGCTTTCTTT.